The 16 T cell receptor beta chains given below trace back to one sample, sequenced in a study of T cells in Graves' hyperthyroidism and ophthalmopathy. TCR beta CDR3 regions were amplified from RNA transcripts. TCR CDR3 regions were first amplified by RT-PCR with HTBI primers. TCRdb processed the multiplex PCR reads anew with MiXCR; each CDR3 protein has one entry. Here the sample spans about 290,000 distinct CDR3 sequences, about 19% being singletons. Sequencing was carried out using blood. Every receptor here comes from a man between 45 and 60 years old with Graves' ophthalmopathy.

This clonotype was recorded many times. J is TRBJ2-3 and V is TRBV20-1, with 10 bases fitting TRBD2. The CDR3 sequence is 15 residues long. Germline V lookup: CDR1 DFQATT, CDR2 SNEGSKA (reference sequence). V lost 2 bases and J lost 3; bases outside the gene matches: 5. CDR3 residues: CSARLASGRTDTQYF. The CDR3 DNA reads as TGCAGTGCTAGACTGGCTAGCGGGAGAACAGATACGCAGTATTTT.

This clonotype was seen only a few times. This chain links TRBV5-1 with TRBJ1-4; D remains ambiguous. The germline gives CDR1 SGHRS, CDR2 YFSETQ. V was trimmed by 1 base and J by 1 base, leaving 14 bases between them. The CDR3 covers 17 residues. DNA of the CDR3: TGCGCCAGCAGCTTGAATGGAGACTTGAGAACTAATGAAAAACTGTTTTTT. Amino acid sequence: CASSLNGDLRTNEKLFF.

This clonotype was detected only a few times. J is TRBJ2-3 and V is TRBV4-2; 9 bases are a match to TRBD2. Germline V gene data show CDR1 as LGHNA and CDR2 as YNFKEQ. J gave up 8 bases and V 0 bases, and 18 bases lay outside the gene matches. This CDR3 is 19 amino acids long. The CDR3 loop reads CASSQEWSGRTGASFTQYF. The CDR3 region has the DNA TGTGCCAGCAGCCAAGAATGGAGCGGGAGGACCGGAGCTTCCTTTACGCAGTATTTT.

This clonotype came up a few times. The rearrangement links TRBV25-1 to TRBJ2-1; either TRBD1 or TRBD2 may supply D (5 bases each). This CDR3 is 14 amino acids long. V lost 1 base, J lost 5 bases, and 9 bases lay in between. Germline loops: CDR1 MGHDK, CDR2 SYGVNS. The CDR3 bases are TGTGCCAGCAGTGAATTGGGGGAAAACAATGAGCAGTTCTTC. Translation: CASSELGENNEQFF.

Turning to this clonotype: A much larger clone is a single base away; this may be a read error. The gene calls are TRBV12-3 or TRBV12-4 and TRBJ1-5; D call uncertain. Deletions cut 0 bases from V and 3 bases from J, with 6 bases between. The CDR3 spans 14 residues. CDR3 bases: TGTGCCAGCAGTTTAGCCAGCTTCAATCAGCCCCAGCATTTT. It translates to CASSLASFNQPQHF.

This clonotype was picked up a small number of times. The chain carries TRBV5-1 and TRBJ2-7, with 8 bases aligning to TRBD2. The ends lost 3 bases at V and 2 bases at J; junction bases unmatched: 13. This CDR3 is 17 amino acids long. CDR1 and CDR2 from the germline V gene are SGHRS and YFSETQ. CDR3 region: CASSSSGGGGGTYEQYF. DNA of the CDR3: TGCGCCAGCAGCTCGTCGGGGGGGGGCGGGGGGACCTACGAGCAGTACTTC.

The table lists this clonotype with a count of one. This may be a read error, as it is one base from a much larger clone. DNA for the CDR3: TGTGCCAGCAGCCAAGCCTCCTCATCAGCAGATACGCAGTATTTT. Its protein product is CASSQASSSADTQYF. The rearrangement links TRBV3-1 to TRBJ2-3; D is unclear. V was trimmed by 1 base and J by 4 bases, leaving 12 bases between them. Germline loops: CDR1 LGHDT, CDR2 YNNKEL (reference sequence). CDR3 length: 15 residues.

This clonotype showed up just once. This rearrangement joins TRBV6-1 to TRBJ2-3; 13 positions agree with TRBD2. The V gene's germline CDR1 is MNHNS and CDR2 SASEGT. V shed 6 bases, J shed 5 bases, and the junction held 11 bases outside the gene matches. CDR3 length: 17 amino acids. CDR3 bases: TGTGCCAGCAGGCCGGGACTAGCGGGATGGCCGAGAGATACGCAGTATTTT. As protein: CASRPGLAGWPRDTQYF.

V is TRBV5-6 and J is TRBJ2-7; D possibly corresponds to TRBD1 (6 bases). The CDR3 has 13 amino acids. Germline V gene sequence: CDR1 SGHDT, CDR2 YYEEEE. V gave up 0 bases and J gave up 9 bases, with 13 bases separating them. The CDR3: CASSLATGPGQYF. The CDR3 DNA reads TGTGCCAGCAGCTTGGCGACAGGCCCCGGGCAGTACTTC. The entire variable domain, with the rest obtained from reference TRBV5-6 and TRBJ2-7, is as follows: DAGVTQSPTHLIKTRGQQVTLRCSPKSGHDTVSWYQQALGQGPQFIFQYYEEEERQRGNFPDRFSGHQFPNYSSELNVNALLLGDSALYLCASSLATGPGQYFGPGTRLTVT.

This chain connects TRBV6-1 to TRBJ1-5; 10 nucleotides match TRBD1. The CDR3 runs to 15 residues. With V trimmed by 5 bases and J by 11 bases, 12 bases remained unmatched. In germline, CDR1 is MNHNS, CDR2 SASEGT. CDR3 region: CASSLGQGKLFTQHF. CDR3 DNA sequence: TGTGCCAGCAGTTTGGGACAGGGGAAACTATTTACCCAGCATTTT.

This chain uses TRBV12-3 or TRBV12-4 with TRBJ1-5, with unresolved D. The CDR3 contains 14 residues. V gave up 6 bases and J gave up 6 bases, with 15 bases separating them. CDR3 in amino acids: CASSPGRESQPQHF. CDR3 coding DNA: TGTGCCAGCAGCCCGGGGAGGGAGAGTCAGCCCCAGCATTTT.

This clonotype was counted ten times or more. The chain joins TRBV4-2 to TRBJ2-1, with TRBD1 as a possible D gene (6 bases). The germline CDR1 and CDR2 sequences are LGHNA and YNFKEQ. The CDR3 runs 16 residues. V lost 0 bases and J 7 bases, leaving 16 bases between the germline ends. The CDR3: CASSQDITGGKNEQFF. The CDR3 coding sequence is TGTGCCAGCAGCCAAGATATTACTGGGGGCAAGAATGAGCAGTTCTTC.

This clonotype has just a few counts. This rearrangement joins TRBV6-1 to TRBJ2-1; 8 bases agree with TRBD2. Looked up from germline, CDR1 is MNHNS and CDR2 is SASEGT. The CDR3 has 16 residues. The V segment lost 6 bases and the J segment 5 bases; nucleotides outside the gene matches: 12. The CDR3 nucleotides are TGTGCCAGCAGCCCGACCCGGGGAGCGGGAGACAATGAGCAGTTCTTC. Translating gives CASSPTRGAGDNEQFF.

This clonotype showed up many times. J is TRBJ1-5 and V is TRBV28, with D possibly matching TRBD1 (5 bases). The germline gives CDR1 MDHEN, CDR2 SYDVKM. This CDR3 comprises 16 residues. Trimming stripped 7 bases from V and 6 bases from J, with 22 bases between. The CDR3 nucleotides read TGTGCCAGCAACCCCCTCGTAGGGGCCCTGGGTCAGCCCCAGCATTTT. Translating it yields CASNPLVGALGQPQHF.

This clonotype was counted ten times or more. J is TRBJ2-7 and V is TRBV28; D unresolved. V lost 7 bases and J lost 6, with 19 bases in between. Per germline, CDR1 MDHEN and CDR2 SYDVKM. The CDR3 runs to 14 residues. CDR3 in DNA: TGTGCCAGCACCGCTCACTCCTCTTACGGCGAGCAGTACTTC. Its protein product is CASTAHSSYGEQYF.

This clonotype was seen just once. This may be a read error: a much more frequent sequence differs by one nucleotide. This chain connects TRBV3-1 to TRBJ2-1, with 16 bases identical to TRBD2. Germline trimming cut 0 bases from V and 4 bases from J; bases unmatched to any gene: 3. From germline, CDR1 is LGHDT and CDR2 YNNKEL (reference sequence). The length of the CDR3 is 18 residues. The CDR3 DNA reads as TGTGCCAGCAGCCAAGAAGGGACTAGCGGGAGGGGGTACAATGAGCAGTTCTTC. Translated, it gives CASSQEGTSGRGYNEQFF.